The TCR beta chain described here comes from a study of technical replicates of blood from four donors. Sequenced by immunoSEQ multiplex PCR; TCRdb stores in-frame clones only, minus some. The sample lists 68,000 or so clones, roughly 92% occurring once. Sequenced material: T cells isolated from PBMCs. This sequence originates from a human donor in good health.

In DNA, the CDR3 is TGTGCCAGCAGCTTGACAGGGTTTAGCGATGAGCAGTTCTTC. Residues: CASSLTGFSDEQFF. V usage is TRBV13 and J usage is TRBJ2-1; 7 positions match TRBD1. V shed 3 bases and J 8 bases; nucleotides not matched to a gene: 7. Germline CDR1 and CDR2: PRHDT and FYEKMQ (reference sequence). This CDR3 spans 14 amino acids.